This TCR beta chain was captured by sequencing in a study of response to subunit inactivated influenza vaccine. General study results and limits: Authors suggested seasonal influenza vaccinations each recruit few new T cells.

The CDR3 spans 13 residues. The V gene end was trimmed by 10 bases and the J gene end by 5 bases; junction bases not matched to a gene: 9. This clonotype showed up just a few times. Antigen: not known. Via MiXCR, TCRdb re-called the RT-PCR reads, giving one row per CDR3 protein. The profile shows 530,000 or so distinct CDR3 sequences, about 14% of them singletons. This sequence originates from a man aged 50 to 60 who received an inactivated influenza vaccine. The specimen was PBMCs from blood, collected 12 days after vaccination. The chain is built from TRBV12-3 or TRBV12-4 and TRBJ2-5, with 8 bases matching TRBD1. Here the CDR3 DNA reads TGTGCCACCAGCAGGGGGCGCGGGGAGACCCAGTACTTC. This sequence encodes CATSRGRGETQYF.